The present TCR beta chain was sequenced within a study of chronic HIV infection and antiretroviral therapy. TCRdb itself ran the 5' RACE reads through MiXCR, one entry per CDR3 protein. The sample has 40,000 or so distinct CDR3 sequences, 8% to 10% seen once. Germline V gene data show CDR1 as PRHDT and CDR2 as FYEKMQ (reference sequence). This CDR3 region has 15 residues. This clonotype has more than one count but fewer than ten. Mismatch with germline at one junction end may stem from a read error. This chain links TRBV13 with TRBJ2-1; D gene ambiguous. Sample: peripheral blood. This receptor was taken from an adult who had HIV and had not received antiretroviral therapy, or was an uninfected healthy control (not recorded which). CDR3 sequence (DNA): TGTGCCAGCAGCGTAGGGCGCAGCTCCTACAATGAGCAGTTCTTC. This translates into CASSVGRSSYNEQFF.